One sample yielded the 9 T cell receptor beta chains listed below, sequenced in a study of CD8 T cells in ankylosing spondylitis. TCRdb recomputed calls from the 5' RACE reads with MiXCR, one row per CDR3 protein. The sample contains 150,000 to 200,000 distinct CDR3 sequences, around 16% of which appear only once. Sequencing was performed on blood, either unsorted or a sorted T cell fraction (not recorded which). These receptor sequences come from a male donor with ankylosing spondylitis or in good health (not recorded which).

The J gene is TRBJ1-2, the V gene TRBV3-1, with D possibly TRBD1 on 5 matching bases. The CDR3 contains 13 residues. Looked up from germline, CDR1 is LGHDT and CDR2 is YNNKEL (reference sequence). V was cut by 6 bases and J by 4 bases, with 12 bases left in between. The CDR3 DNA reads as TGTGCCAGCAGAAAAACGGGACCCTATGGCTACACCTTC. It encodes CASRKTGPYGYTF.

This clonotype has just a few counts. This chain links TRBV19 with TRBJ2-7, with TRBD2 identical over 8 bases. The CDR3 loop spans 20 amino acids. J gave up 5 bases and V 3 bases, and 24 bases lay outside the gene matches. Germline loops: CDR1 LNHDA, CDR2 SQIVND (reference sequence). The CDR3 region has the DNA TGTGCCAGTAGTATGCCTCGGGGATCGGGACTAGTCCCCCTATTGAACGAGCAGTACTTC. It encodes CASSMPRGSGLVPLLNEQYF.

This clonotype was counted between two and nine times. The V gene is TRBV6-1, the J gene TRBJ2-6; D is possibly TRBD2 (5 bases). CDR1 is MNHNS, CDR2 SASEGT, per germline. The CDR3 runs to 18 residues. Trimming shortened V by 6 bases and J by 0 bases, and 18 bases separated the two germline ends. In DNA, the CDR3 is TGTGCCAGCAGCCCTCTCCGTCCTAGCCTCTCTGGGGCCAACGTCCTGACTTTC. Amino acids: CASSPLRPSLSGANVLTF.

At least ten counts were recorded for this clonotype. This CDR3 is CASAIGQHVNTEAFF. The CDR3 coding sequence is TGTGCCAGCGCCATCGGACAGCACGTGAACACTGAAGCTTTCTTT. The genes are TRBV27 and TRBJ1-1; possible D gene TRBD1, 6 bases. Trimming took 8 bases from V and 0 from J, leaving 16 bases between them. The germline V gene encodes CDR1 MNHEY and CDR2 SMNVEV (reference sequence). The CDR3 has 15 residues.

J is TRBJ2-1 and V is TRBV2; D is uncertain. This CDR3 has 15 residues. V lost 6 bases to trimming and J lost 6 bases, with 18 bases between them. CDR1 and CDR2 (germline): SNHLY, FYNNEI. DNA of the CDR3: TGTGCCAGCAGACCGACTCATACCCTCCTCAATGAGCAGTTCTTC. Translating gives CASRPTHTLLNEQFF.

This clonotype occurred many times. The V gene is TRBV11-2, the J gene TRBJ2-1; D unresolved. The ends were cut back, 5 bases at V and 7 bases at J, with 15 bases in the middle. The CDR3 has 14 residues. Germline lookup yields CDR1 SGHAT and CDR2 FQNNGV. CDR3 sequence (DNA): TGTGCCAGCAGCCACGACTTTGTGGGTAATGAGCAGTTCTTC. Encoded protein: CASSHDFVGNEQFF.

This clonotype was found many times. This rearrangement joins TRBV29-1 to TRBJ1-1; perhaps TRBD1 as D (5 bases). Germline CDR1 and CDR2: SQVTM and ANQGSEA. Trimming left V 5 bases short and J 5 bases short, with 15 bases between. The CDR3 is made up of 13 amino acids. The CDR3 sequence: CSVRRQGSTEAFF. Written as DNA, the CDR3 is TGCAGCGTTCGGAGGCAGGGAAGTACTGAAGCTTTCTTT.

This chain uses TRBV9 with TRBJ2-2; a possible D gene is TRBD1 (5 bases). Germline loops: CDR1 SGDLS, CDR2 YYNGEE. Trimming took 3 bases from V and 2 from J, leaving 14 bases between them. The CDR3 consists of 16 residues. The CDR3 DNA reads TGTGCCAGCAGCGCCCCGGCAGGGTTTAACACCGGGGAGCTGTTTTTT. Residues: CASSAPAGFNTGELFF.

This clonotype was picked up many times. The CDR3: CSVEPDRNYGYTF. The CDR3 DNA reads TGCAGCGTTGAACCTGACCGTAACTATGGCTACACCTTC. V usage is TRBV29-1 and J usage is TRBJ1-2, with D hard to call. The CDR3 length is 13 residues. Trimming removed 2 bases from V and 1 base from J, with 8 bases in between. Germline CDR1 and CDR2: SQVTM and ANQGSEA.